The 21 T cell receptor beta chains reported below all come from one sample, sequenced in a study of CD8+ T cells in alopecia areata. The treatment was: oral pan-JAK inhibitor, 5-10 mg twice daily. RNA extraction and reverse transcription yielded cDNA as sequencing template. The data were produced by immunoSEQ multiplex PCR, yet TCRdb's version contains in-frame clones alone and is incomplete. The table includes about 220,000 clones, about 57% detected once. The sequencing here drew on CD4+ T cells sorted from blood, taken at week 4, from a patient treated with tofacitinib. The receptors stem from a human donor with alopecia areata.

CDR3: CASSQEGSGYQETQYF. In DNA, the CDR3 is TGCGCCAGCAGCCAAGAGGGCAGCGGCTACCAAGAGACCCAGTACTTC. The rearrangement uses TRBV4-1 and TRBJ2-5, with D tentatively TRBD2 (5 bases). Germline V lookup: CDR1 MGHRA, CDR2 YSYEKL. The CDR3 runs to 16 residues. V lost 0 bases, J lost 0 bases, and 11 bases lay in between.

The chain is built from TRBV2 and TRBJ1-4; D not resolved. Germline V CDR1 and CDR2: SNHLY, FYNNEI. Trimming pared 3 bases from V and 0 bases from J, leaving 14 bases between. CDR3 length: 17 amino acids. CDR3 region: CASSEGTVGSTNEKLFF. The CDR3 nucleotides are TGTGCCAGCAGTGAGGGTACTGTCGGCTCAACTAATGAAAAACTGTTTTTT.

The table lists this clone with many counts. This chain joins TRBV7-2 and TRBJ2-7, with 10 bases fitting TRBD2. The CDR3 spans 15 residues. Germline V CDR1 and CDR2: SGHTA, FQGNSA. Trimming at V came to 8 bases and at J to 3 bases, leaving 10 bases not matched to a gene. The CDR3 spells CASRTGLAEYYEQYF. CDR3 in DNA: TGTGCCAGCCGCACCGGACTAGCGGAGTACTACGAGCAGTACTTC.

In its sample, this clone was seen a few times. V usage is TRBV4-1 and J usage is TRBJ1-2; D remains ambiguous. Germline V gene sequence: CDR1 MGHRA, CDR2 YSYEKL. The germline V and J ends were trimmed by 0 bases and 8 bases, with 31 bases remaining between them. CDR3 length equals 20 residues. The CDR3 protein is CASSQENSGLGLGFMGGYTF. The DNA of the CDR3 is TGCGCCAGCAGCCAAGAAAACAGTGGATTAGGGTTAGGGTTCATGGGAGGCTACACCTTC.

The V call is TRBV30, the J call TRBJ2-3, with D maybe TRBD2 (5 bases). The V end lost 4 bases, the J end lost 5 bases, and 10 bases lay between the germline ends. Germline V gene lookup returns CDR1 GTSNPN and CDR2 SVGIG (reference sequence). This CDR3 has 12 amino acids. The CDR3 DNA reads as TGTGCCTGGACCGGGGTGATAGATACGCAGTATTTT. This translates into CAWTGVIDTQYF.

V usage is TRBV5-1 and J usage is TRBJ2-2; 7 bases are shared with TRBD1. Germline values: CDR1 SGHRS, CDR2 YFSETQ. V lost 3 bases to trimming and J lost 1 base; unmatched junction nucleotides: 3. This CDR3 comprises 15 residues. CDR3 DNA: TGCGCCAGCAGCTCGGGACAGTTGAACACCGGGGAGCTGTTTTTT. Amino acid sequence: CASSSGQLNTGELFF.

The chain links TRBV9 to TRBJ2-5; 7 bases match TRBD2. The CDR3 runs 15 residues. V shed 0 bases, J shed 4 bases, and the junction held 6 bases outside the gene matches. The V gene's germline CDR1 is SGDLS and CDR2 YYNGEE. Written as DNA, the CDR3 is TGTGCCAGCAGCGTAGGGGGAGGGAATCGAGAGACCCAGTACTTC. Its translation is CASSVGGGNRETQYF.

The chain combines TRBV5-6 with TRBJ2-6; D might be TRBD2 (5 bases). V was trimmed by 6 bases and J by 1 base, leaving 11 bases between them. The germline V gene encodes CDR1 SGHDT and CDR2 YYEEEE. CDR3 length: 15 amino acids. CDR3 sequence (DNA): TGTGCCAGCACCACCCCGGGGTCTGGGGCCAACGTCCTGACTTTC. Its translation: CASTTPGSGANVLTF.

This clone has at least ten counts. The chain employs TRBV29-1 and TRBJ2-7; 9 bases line up with TRBD1. The CDR3 is 13 residues long. V lost 4 bases and J lost 6; bases outside the gene matches: 7. Germline CDR1 reads SQVTM; CDR2 reads ANQGSEA. The CDR3 loop reads CSVVPGQGGEQYF. In DNA form, the CDR3 reads TGCAGCGTTGTGCCGGGACAGGGAGGCGAGCAGTACTTC.

The chain joins TRBV4-3 to TRBJ1-2, with D hard to call. The V gene lost 1 base and the J gene lost 7 bases, with 16 bases spanning the gap. The CDR3 is made up of 15 amino acids. Germline V gene data show CDR1 as LGHNA and CDR2 as YSLEER. The CDR3 sequence is CASSQALDDFGGYTF. The CDR3 DNA is TGCGCCAGCAGCCAAGCGCTAGACGACTTTGGTGGCTACACCTTC.

J is TRBJ2-1 and V is TRBV14; D not resolved. Germline loops: CDR1 SGHDN, CDR2 FVKESK. The CDR3 loop spans 16 amino acids. Trimming took 0 bases from V and 3 from J, leaving 12 bases between them. This CDR3 is CASSQDGISYYNEQFF. Here the CDR3 DNA reads TGTGCCAGCAGCCAAGATGGGATATCATACTACAATGAGCAGTTCTTC. Full variable domain (rest looked up from reference TRBV14 and TRBJ2-1): EAGVTQFPSHSVIEKGQTVTLRCDPISGHDNLYWYRRVMGKEIKFLLHFVKESKQDESGMPNNRFLAERTGGTYSTLKVQPAELEDSGVYFCASSQDGISYYNEQFFGPGTRLTVL.

The chain combines TRBV4-3 with TRBJ2-7; the D is unclear. This CDR3 is built from 17 residues. CDR1 and CDR2 from the germline V gene are LGHNA and YSLEER. V was cut by 0 bases and J by 2 bases, with 17 bases left in between. CDR3 loop: CASSQDISVLVAYEQYF. The CDR3 DNA sequence: TGCGCCAGCAGCCAAGATATATCGGTCCTAGTCGCCTACGAGCAGTACTTC.

The chain couples TRBV29-1 to TRBJ2-7; D remains ambiguous. Germline V gene data show CDR1 as SQVTM and CDR2 as ANQGSEA. The CDR3 contains 12 residues. Trimming left V 7 bases short and J 1 base short, with 11 bases between. CDR3 residues: CSASDGSYEQYF. The CDR3 coding sequence is TGCAGCGCTTCGGACGGTTCCTACGAGCAGTACTTC.

This clone turned up a few times. The chain carries TRBV7-2 and TRBJ2-7; the match to TRBD2 covers 8 bases. Trimming took 6 bases from V and 4 from J; bases not matched to a gene: 11. The germline V gene has CDR1 SGHTA and CDR2 FQGNSA. The CDR3 spans 15 residues. CDR3 protein: CASRQDIAGWYEQYF. CDR3 bases: TGTGCCAGCAGACAAGACATAGCGGGGTGGTACGAGCAGTACTTC.

The chain recombines TRBV29-1 with TRBJ1-1; the D is unclear. Trimming pared 7 bases from V and 1 base from J, leaving 10 bases between. Germline V gives CDR1 SQVTM, CDR2 ANQGSEA. The CDR3 contains 12 residues. This CDR3 is CSGLRENTEAFF. The CDR3 DNA reads TGCAGCGGGCTTAGGGAGAACACTGAAGCTTTCTTT.

The V call is TRBV29-1, the J call TRBJ1-1; no definite D call. V lost 7 bases, J lost 4 bases, and 10 bases lay in between. The CDR3 consists of 11 residues. The germline gives CDR1 SQVTM, CDR2 ANQGSEA. In DNA, the CDR3 is TGCAGCGCGTCTCCCGGCACTGAAGCTTTCTTT. It translates to CSASPGTEAFF.

V and J are TRBV6-5 and TRBJ2-3, with 8 bases fitting TRBD2. The CDR3 loop spans 16 amino acids. V dropped 2 bases and J dropped 2; count of bases not matched to a gene: 6. Germline lookup yields CDR1 MNHEY and CDR2 SVGAGI. The chain's CDR3 is CASSYGGGILTDTQYF. The CDR3 nucleotides read TGTGCCAGCAGTTACGGCGGGGGGATCCTCACAGATACGCAGTATTTT.

J is TRBJ1-5 and V is TRBV30; tentatively, D is TRBD1 (5 bases). The CDR3 is made up of 14 amino acids. Germline V gene data show CDR1 as GTSNPN and CDR2 as SVGIG (reference sequence). The V gene lost 0 bases and the J gene lost 2 bases, with 8 bases spanning the gap. CDR3 in amino acids: CAWSVVTGNQPQHF. CDR3 DNA sequence: TGTGCCTGGAGTGTTGTGACAGGCAATCAGCCCCAGCATTTT.

In its sample, this clone was seen a few times. The chain has TRBV25-1 and TRBJ2-1, with 7 bases identical to TRBD1. Germline lookup yields CDR1 MGHDK and CDR2 SYGVNS. V was clipped by 4 bases and J by 4 bases; unmatched bases: 10. The CDR3 is 16 residues long. The CDR3 DNA follows: TGTGCCAGCAGTGGGCTCGGGACAGCTACATACAATGAGCAGTTCTTC. This translates into CASSGLGTATYNEQFF.

The rearrangement links TRBV5-6 to TRBJ1-2, with D uncertain. The CDR3 has 13 residues. CDR1 and CDR2 (germline): SGHDT, YYEEEE. V lost 4 bases and J 6 bases, leaving 13 bases between the germline ends. CDR3: CASSVGLGDGYTF. DNA for the CDR3: TGTGCCAGCAGCGTCGGGCTGGGAGATGGCTACACCTTC.

This clone was observed a handful of times. This chain connects TRBV2 to TRBJ2-2; D remains ambiguous. Germline-derived CDR1 and CDR2 are SNHLY and FYNNEI. Trimming shortened V by 0 bases and J by 6 bases, and 5 bases separated the two germline ends. CDR3 size: 13 residues. The CDR3 loop is CASSEARAGELFF. For the CDR3, the DNA is TGTGCCAGCAGTGAAGCCCGGGCCGGGGAGCTGTTTTTT.